The TCR beta chain under discussion was sequenced for a study of OX40 agonist ivuxolimab in advanced cancers. Clones were sequenced by immunoSEQ multiplex PCR, and TCRdb holds only the in-frame ones, with some missing. The repertoire holds more than 75,000 clones, with more than 80% as singletons. Germline trimming cut 5 bases from V and 4 bases from J; bases unmatched to any gene: 5. CDR3 length equals 16 residues. Germline V lookup: CDR1 SNHLY, CDR2 FYNNEI. The TCR was taken from an adult with an advanced solid tumor such as melanoma, head and neck, liver or kidney cancer. The sequences come from CD4+ or CD8+ T cells sorted from blood, collected in a trial of the OX40 agonist ivuxolimab. The chain has TRBV2 and TRBJ2-5; 15 bases line up with TRBD2. CDR3 in DNA: TGTGCCAGCAGTATGGGACTAGCGGGAGGTGGAGAGACCCAGTACTTC. It is translated as CASSMGLAGGGETQYF.